This TCR beta chain was identified during a study of blood T cell repertoires in COVID-19. For the study at large: The origin of the acute and convalescent COVID-19 samples was the United States, Italy and Spain. Sample material is recorded as cDNA or gDNA derived from T cells, B-cell-depleted T cells, or PBMCs.

The germline V gene encodes CDR1 SGHDN and CDR2 FVKESK. V was clipped by 4 bases and J by 3 bases; unmatched bases: 4. CDR3 length: 14 amino acids. Repertoires were generated with immunoSEQ multiplex PCR, while TCRdb's copy carries only in-frame clones and drops some. The sample lists around 250,000 clones; 86% were seen once. The chain links TRBV14 to TRBJ1-2, with 8 positions matching TRBD1. Material: PBMCs or T cells enriched from blood (not recorded which). The source is a woman aged 50 to 60 who had recovered from COVID-19. CDR3 nucleotides: TGTGCCAGCAGCCCTATGGACAGGGACTATGGCTACACCTTC. The encoded protein is CASSPMDRDYGYTF.